Listed here are 5 T cell receptor beta chains from one sample, sequenced in a study of identical twins. Via MiXCR, TCRdb re-called the 5' RACE reads, giving one row per CDR3 protein. Among roughly 200,000 distinct CDR3 sequences, 15% to 20% were seen once, and the ten largest hold around 40%. Separately, the same data were catalogued under a study of T cells expressing NK-cell markers.

Sequencing was performed on CD8+ T cells sorted from blood. All receptors come from a woman between 18 and 29 years old in good health.

The chain combines TRBV12-3 or TRBV12-4 with TRBJ2-5, with D possibly TRBD2 on 6 matching bases. The CDR3 has 15 residues. The germline V and J ends were trimmed by 9 bases and 1 base, with 18 bases remaining between them. This chain's CDR3 is CASYSSASFQETQYF. The CDR3 coding sequence is TGTGCCAGTTATTCTAGCGCATCTTTCCAAGAGACCCAGTACTTC.

The rearrangement uses TRBV12-3 or TRBV12-4 and TRBJ2-1; D gene unclear. Trimming cost V 1 base and J 6 bases, with 10 bases left between them. The CDR3 has 14 residues. For the CDR3, the DNA is TGTGCCAGCAGTTTAGGACTCAAAATCAATGAGCAGTTCTTC. This translates into CASSLGLKINEQFF.

This sequence joins TRBV10-3 and TRBJ2-5; D may be TRBD2 (5 bases). This CDR3 is 13 amino acids long. Trimming took off 10 bases at V and 1 base at J, with 13 bases between the two ends. CDR1 and CDR2 (germline): ENHRY, SYGVKD. In DNA form, the CDR3 reads TGTGCCACCGCAGCGGAACTCCAAGAGACCCAGTACTTC. Translated, it gives CATAAELQETQYF.

There are a few counts of this clonotype. This rearrangement joins TRBV27 to TRBJ2-1, with no clear D. The CDR3 is 14 residues long. Per the germline V gene, CDR1 is MNHEY and CDR2 is SMNVEV (reference sequence). V gave up 2 bases and J gave up 5 bases, with 10 bases separating them. CDR3 nucleotide sequence: TGTGCCAGCAGTTTAGGTTCCCTGCACAATGAGCAGTTCTTC. Translation gives CASSLGSLHNEQFF.

The sample holds many counts of this clonotype. The chain joins TRBV7-2 to TRBJ2-3, with a weak D call TRBD2 (5 bases). The V end lost 1 base, the J end lost 0 bases, and 11 bases lay between the germline ends. Germline V gene lookup returns CDR1 SGHTA and CDR2 FQGNSA. This CDR3 spans 16 amino acids. The CDR3 sequence is CASSLGSGISTDTQYF. Here the CDR3 DNA reads TGTGCCAGCAGCTTAGGGAGCGGTATTAGCACAGATACGCAGTATTTT. Variable domain in full (rest from reference TRBV7-2 and TRBJ2-3): GAGVSQSPSNKVTEKGKDVELRCDPISGHTALYWYRQSLGQGLEFLIYFQGNSAPDKSGLPSDRFSAERTGGSVSTLTIQRTQQEDSAVYLCASSLGSGISTDTQYFGPGTRLTVL.